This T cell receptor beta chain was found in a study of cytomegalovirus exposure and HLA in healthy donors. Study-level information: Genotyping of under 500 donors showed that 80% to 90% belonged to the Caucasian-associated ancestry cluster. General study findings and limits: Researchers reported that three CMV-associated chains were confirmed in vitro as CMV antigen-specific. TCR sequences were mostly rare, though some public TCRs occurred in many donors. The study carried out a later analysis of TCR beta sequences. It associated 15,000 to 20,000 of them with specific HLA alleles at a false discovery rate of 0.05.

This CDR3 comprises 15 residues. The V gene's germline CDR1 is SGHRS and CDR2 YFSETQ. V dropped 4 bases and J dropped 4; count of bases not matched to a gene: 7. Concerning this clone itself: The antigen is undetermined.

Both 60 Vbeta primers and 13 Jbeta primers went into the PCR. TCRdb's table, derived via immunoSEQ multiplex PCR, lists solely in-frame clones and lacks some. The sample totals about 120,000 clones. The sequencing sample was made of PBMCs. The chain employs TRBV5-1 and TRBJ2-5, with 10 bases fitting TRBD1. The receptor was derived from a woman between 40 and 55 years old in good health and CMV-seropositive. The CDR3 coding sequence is TGCGCCAGCAGCATTCGGACAGGGGGAGGAGAGACCCAGTACTTC. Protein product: CASSIRTGGGETQYF.